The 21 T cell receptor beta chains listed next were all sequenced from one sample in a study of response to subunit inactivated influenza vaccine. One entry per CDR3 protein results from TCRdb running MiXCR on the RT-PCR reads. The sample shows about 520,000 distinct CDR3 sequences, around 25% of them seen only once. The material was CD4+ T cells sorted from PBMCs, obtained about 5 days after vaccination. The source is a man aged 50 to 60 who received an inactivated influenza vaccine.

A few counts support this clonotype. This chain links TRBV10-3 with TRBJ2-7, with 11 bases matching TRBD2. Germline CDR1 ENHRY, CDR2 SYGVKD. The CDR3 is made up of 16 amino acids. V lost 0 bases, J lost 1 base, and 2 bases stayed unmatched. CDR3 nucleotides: TGTGCCATCAGTGAGTCGGGACTAGCGGTTTCCTACGAGCAGTACTTC. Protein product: CAISESGLAVSYEQYF.

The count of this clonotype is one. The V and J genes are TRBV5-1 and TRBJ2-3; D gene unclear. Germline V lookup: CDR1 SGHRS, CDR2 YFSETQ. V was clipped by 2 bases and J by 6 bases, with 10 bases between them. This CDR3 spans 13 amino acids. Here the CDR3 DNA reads TGCGCCAGCAGCTTATGGGGTGGGGATACGCAGTATTTT. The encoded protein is CASSLWGGDTQYF.

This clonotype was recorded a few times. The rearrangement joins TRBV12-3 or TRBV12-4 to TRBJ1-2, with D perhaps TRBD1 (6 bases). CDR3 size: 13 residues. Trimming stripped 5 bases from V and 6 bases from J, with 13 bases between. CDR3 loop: CASSLKTGHGYTF. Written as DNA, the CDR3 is TGTGCCAGCAGTCTAAAGACAGGACATGGCTACACCTTC.

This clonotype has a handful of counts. Here the CDR3 DNA reads TGTGCCAGCAGCCCATGGGACAGAACGAGAGACTCGACCCAGTACTTC. This translates into CASSPWDRTRDSTQYF. The gene calls are TRBV7-9 and TRBJ2-5, with 7 nucleotides matching TRBD1. This CDR3 spans 16 amino acids. V shed 5 bases and J 7 bases; nucleotides not matched to a gene: 16. The V gene's germline CDR1 is SEHNR and CDR2 FQNEAQ (reference sequence). The full variable domain, in which reference TRBV7-9 and TRBJ2-5 provide the parts outside the CDR3, is DTGVSQNPRHKITKRGQNVTFRCDPISEHNRLYWYRQTLGQGPEFLTYFQNEAQLEKSRLLSDRFSAERPKGSFSTLEIQRTEQGDSAMYLCASSPWDRTRDSTQYFGPGTRLLVL.

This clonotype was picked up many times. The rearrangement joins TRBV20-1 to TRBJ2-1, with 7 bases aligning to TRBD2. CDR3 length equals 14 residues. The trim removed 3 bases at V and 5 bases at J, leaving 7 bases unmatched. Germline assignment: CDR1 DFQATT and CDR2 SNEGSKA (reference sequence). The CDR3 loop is CSASWASGDNEQFF. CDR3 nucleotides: TGCAGTGCTAGTTGGGCTAGCGGTGACAATGAGCAGTTCTTC.

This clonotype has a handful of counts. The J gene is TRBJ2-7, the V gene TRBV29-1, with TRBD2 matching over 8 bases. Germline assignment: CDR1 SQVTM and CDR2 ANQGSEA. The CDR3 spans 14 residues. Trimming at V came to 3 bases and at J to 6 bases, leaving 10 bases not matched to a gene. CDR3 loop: CSVDGRGEPPEQYF. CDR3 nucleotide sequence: TGCAGCGTTGATGGGCGGGGGGAACCCCCCGAGCAGTACTTC.

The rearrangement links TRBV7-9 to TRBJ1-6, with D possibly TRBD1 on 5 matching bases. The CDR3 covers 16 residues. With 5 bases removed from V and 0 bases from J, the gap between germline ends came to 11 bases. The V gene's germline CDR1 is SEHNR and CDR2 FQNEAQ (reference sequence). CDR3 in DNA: TGTGCCAGCAGCCCTGGGGACCCCTCCTATAATTCACCCCTCCACTTT. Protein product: CASSPGDPSYNSPLHF.

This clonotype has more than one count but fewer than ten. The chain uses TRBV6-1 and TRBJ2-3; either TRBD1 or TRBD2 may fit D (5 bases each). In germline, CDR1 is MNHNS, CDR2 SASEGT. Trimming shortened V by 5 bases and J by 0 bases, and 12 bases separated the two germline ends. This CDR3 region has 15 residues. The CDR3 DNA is TGTGCCAGCAGTCTCGGGACCATAAGCACAGATACGCAGTATTTT. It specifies CASSLGTISTDTQYF.

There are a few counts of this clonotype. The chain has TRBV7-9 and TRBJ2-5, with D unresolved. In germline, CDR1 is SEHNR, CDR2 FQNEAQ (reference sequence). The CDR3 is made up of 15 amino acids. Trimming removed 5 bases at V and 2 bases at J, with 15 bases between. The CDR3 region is CASSRKGQIQETQYF. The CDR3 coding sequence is TGTGCCAGCAGCAGGAAAGGGCAGATACAAGAGACCCAGTACTTC.

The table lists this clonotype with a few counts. The CDR3 spells CASSLGGTGKASYTDTQYF. The CDR3 coding sequence is TGCGCCAGCAGCTTGGGGGGGACAGGGAAAGCCAGCTACACAGATACGCAGTATTTT. The chain carries TRBV5-1 and TRBJ2-3; 9 nucleotides align to TRBD1. J was trimmed by 2 bases and V by 0 bases; bases with no gene match: 13. The CDR3 contains 19 residues. Per the germline V gene, CDR1 is SGHRS and CDR2 is YFSETQ.

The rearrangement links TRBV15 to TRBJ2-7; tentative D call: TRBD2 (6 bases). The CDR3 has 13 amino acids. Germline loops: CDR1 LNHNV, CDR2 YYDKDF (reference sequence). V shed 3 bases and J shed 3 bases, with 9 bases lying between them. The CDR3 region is CATSSGGNYEQYF. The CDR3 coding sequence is TGTGCCACCAGCAGCGGGGGAAACTACGAGCAGTACTTC.

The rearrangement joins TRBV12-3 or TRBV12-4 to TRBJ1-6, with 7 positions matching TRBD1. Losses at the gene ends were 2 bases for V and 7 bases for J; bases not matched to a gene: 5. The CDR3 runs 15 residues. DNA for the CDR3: TGTGCCAGCAGTTTAACCACAGGGGCAAATTCACCCCTCCACTTT. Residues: CASSLTTGANSPLHF.

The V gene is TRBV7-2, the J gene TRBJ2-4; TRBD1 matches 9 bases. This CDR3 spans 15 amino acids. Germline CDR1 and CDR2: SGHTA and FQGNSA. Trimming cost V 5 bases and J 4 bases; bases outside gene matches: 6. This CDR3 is CASSNFGQGKNIQYF. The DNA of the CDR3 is TGTGCCAGCAGCAATTTTGGACAGGGGAAAAACATTCAGTACTTC.

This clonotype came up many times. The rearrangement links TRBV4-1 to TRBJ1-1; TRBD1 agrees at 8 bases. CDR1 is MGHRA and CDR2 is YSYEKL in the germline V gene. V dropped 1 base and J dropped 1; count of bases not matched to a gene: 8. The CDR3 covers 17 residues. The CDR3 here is CASSQVKTGGRNTEAFF. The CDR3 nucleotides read TGCGCCAGCAGCCAAGTGAAAACAGGGGGGAGGAACACTGAAGCTTTCTTT.

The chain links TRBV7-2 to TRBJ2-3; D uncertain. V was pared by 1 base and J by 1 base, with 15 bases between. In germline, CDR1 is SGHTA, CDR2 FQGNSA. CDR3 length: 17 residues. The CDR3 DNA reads TGTGCCAGCAGCTTAGTAGTTTGGCGCCTTGGCACAGATACGCAGTATTTT. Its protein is CASSLVVWRLGTDTQYF.

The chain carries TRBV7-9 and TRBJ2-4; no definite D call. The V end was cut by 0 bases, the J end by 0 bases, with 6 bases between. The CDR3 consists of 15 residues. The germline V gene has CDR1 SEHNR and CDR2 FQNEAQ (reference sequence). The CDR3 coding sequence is TGTGCCAGCAGCTTAGCCGAGTTAGCCAAAAACATTCAGTACTTC. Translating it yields CASSLAELAKNIQYF.

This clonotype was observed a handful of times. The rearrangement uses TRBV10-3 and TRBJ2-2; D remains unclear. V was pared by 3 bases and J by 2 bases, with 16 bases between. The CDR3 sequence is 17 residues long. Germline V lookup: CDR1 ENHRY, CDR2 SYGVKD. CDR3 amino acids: CAISDFSQNSNTGELFF. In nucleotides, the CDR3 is TGTGCCATCAGTGATTTTTCTCAAAATAGTAACACCGGGGAGCTGTTTTTT.

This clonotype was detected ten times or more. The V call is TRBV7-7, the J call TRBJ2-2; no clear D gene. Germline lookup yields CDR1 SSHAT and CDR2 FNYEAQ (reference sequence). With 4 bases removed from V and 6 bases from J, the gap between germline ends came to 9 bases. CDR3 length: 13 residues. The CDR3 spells CASSSREAGELFF. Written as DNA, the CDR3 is TGTGCCAGCAGCTCCAGAGAGGCCGGGGAGCTGTTTTTT.

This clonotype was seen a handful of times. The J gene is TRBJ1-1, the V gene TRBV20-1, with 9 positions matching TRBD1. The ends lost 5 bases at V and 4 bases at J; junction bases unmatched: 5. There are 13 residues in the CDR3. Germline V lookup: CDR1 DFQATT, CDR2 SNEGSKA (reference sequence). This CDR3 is CSAYWDRATEAFF. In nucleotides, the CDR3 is TGCAGTGCTTATTGGGACAGGGCCACTGAAGCTTTCTTT.

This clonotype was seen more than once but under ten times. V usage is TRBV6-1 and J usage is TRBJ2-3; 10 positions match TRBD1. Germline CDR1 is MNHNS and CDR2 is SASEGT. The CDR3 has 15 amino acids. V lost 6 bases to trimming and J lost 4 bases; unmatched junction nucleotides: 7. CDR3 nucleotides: TGTGCCAGCAGGCGACAGGGGGCCGGCGCAGATACGCAGTATTTT. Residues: CASRRQGAGADTQYF.

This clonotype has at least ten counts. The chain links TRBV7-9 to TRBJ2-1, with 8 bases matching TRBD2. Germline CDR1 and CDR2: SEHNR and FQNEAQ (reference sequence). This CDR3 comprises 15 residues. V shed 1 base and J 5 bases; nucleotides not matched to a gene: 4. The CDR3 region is CASSLEGLANNEQFF. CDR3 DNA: TGTGCCAGCAGCTTAGAAGGACTAGCTAACAATGAGCAGTTCTTC.